The 3 T cell receptor beta chains below all came from one sample that was sequenced in a study of CD4 T cells in relation to SARS-CoV-2 and coronaviruses. CD4+ T cells from unexposed donors were obtained before the COVID-19 pandemic (2011-2018). Clones were read by immunoSEQ multiplex PCR, and TCRdb kept only the in-frame ones, dropping some. The sample yields roughly 71,000 clones, around 87% seen once. The sample taken for sequencing was memory CD4+ T cells from PBMCs. These receptors were collected from a human donor in good health.

In its sample, this clone was seen a few times. This chain uses TRBV9 with TRBJ1-5; D gene uncertain. Germline CDR1 reads SGDLS; CDR2 reads YYNGEE. V gave up 5 bases and J gave up 6 bases, with 12 bases separating them. The CDR3 length is 13 residues. The CDR3 region has the DNA TGTGCCAGCAGTTCGGACCCTAGTCAGCCCCAGCATTTT. Translating it yields CASSSDPSQPQHF.

The chain employs TRBV7-2 and TRBJ1-3, with 8 bases that match TRBD1. This CDR3 contains 15 residues. The germline V gene has CDR1 SGHTA and CDR2 FQGNSA. V lost 1 base to trimming and J lost 3 bases; unmatched junction nucleotides: 2. The CDR3 bases are TGTGCCAGCAGCTTAGGGACAGGGAATGGAAACACCATATATTTT. It is translated as CASSLGTGNGNTIYF.

In DNA, the CDR3 is TGCAGCGTTGAAGGGGGACTAGCGGAGTACAATGAGCAGTTCTTC. Translating gives CSVEGGLAEYNEQFF. The chain has TRBV29-1 and TRBJ2-1; 11 positions agree with TRBD2. The germline V gene has CDR1 SQVTM and CDR2 ANQGSEA. There are 15 residues in the CDR3. Losses at the gene ends were 1 base for V and 4 bases for J; bases not matched to a gene: 3.